This T cell receptor (beta chain) was recorded in a study of blood T cell repertoires in COVID-19. Turning to the study itself: The United States, Italy and Spain provided the acute and convalescent COVID-19 samples. Sources were T cells, B-cell-depleted T cells, or PBMCs; the material itself was cDNA or gDNA.

The germline gives CDR1 WNHNN, CDR2 SYGVQD (reference sequence). V lost 5 bases and J lost 2; bases outside the gene matches: 3. The CDR3 is 15 amino acids. How the authors handled the data: Amplified reference gene primers provided the basis for estimating nucleated cell counts. Here immunoSEQ multiplex PCR was the method, and the copy in TCRdb shows in-frame clones only, minus some. The DNA gave D and trimming, while V, J and clone size come from that table. Seen here are over 200,000 clones, about 80% observed once, and the top ten hold around 2.5%. Material for sequencing was peripheral blood. This chain connects TRBV10-1 to TRBJ2-6; 7 positions agree with TRBD1. The source of this sequence is a woman aged 40 to 50 with active or convalescent COVID-19. CDR3 protein: CASSRTGAGANVLTF. CDR3 in DNA: TGCGCCAGCAGTCGTACAGGGGCTGGGGCCAACGTCCTGACTTTC.